A single sample is the source of the 6 T cell receptor beta chains below, sequenced in a study of metastatic and nonmetastatic thyroid tumors. TCRdb reprocessed the PCR reads using MiXCR. The sample lists fewer than 100,000 clones; more than 13% were seen once. Among the patients, none had received any treatment before thyroid surgery. Sample: blood. The source is a female donor with papillary thyroid cancer or a benign thyroid nodule (not recorded which). Some clones in this sample may be carry-over from other donors' samples.

Turning to this clone: Just one base apart from a much larger clone, this may be a read error. The same CDR3 is also encoded by other DNA sequences in this sample. The V and J genes are TRBV4-1 and TRBJ2-1, with D hard to call. CDR1 MGHRA and CDR2 YSYEKL come from the germline V gene. The CDR3 spans 15 residues. DNA of the CDR3: TGCGCTAGCAGCCAAGTAGTAAAGACGCGGAATGAGCAGTTCTTC. Protein product: CASSQVVKTRNEQFF.

This clone has ten or more counts. J is TRBJ2-2 and V is TRBV28; 8 nucleotides match TRBD1. The ends lost 2 bases at V and 3 bases at J; junction bases unmatched: 2. Germline loops: CDR1 MDHEN, CDR2 SYDVKM. This CDR3 is built from 15 residues. CDR3 residues: CASSLQGAHTGELFF. CDR3 coding DNA: TGTGCCAGCAGTTTACAGGGGGCCCACACCGGGGAGCTGTTTTTT.

V usage is TRBV6-1 and J usage is TRBJ2-3; D gene ambiguous. The CDR3 has 16 amino acids. Per the germline V gene, CDR1 is MNHNS and CDR2 is SASEGT. V was pared by 6 bases and J by 3 bases, with 19 bases between. The CDR3 spells CASRTQTKVWTDTQYF. For the CDR3, the DNA is TGTGCCAGCAGAACGCAGACGAAGGTCTGGACAGATACGCAGTATTTT.

This clone was recorded many times. V usage is TRBV27 and J usage is TRBJ2-6; D is possibly TRBD2 (5 bases). The CDR3 sequence is 14 residues long. The germline V gene encodes CDR1 MNHEY and CDR2 SMNVEV (reference sequence). V gave up 2 bases and J gave up 4 bases, with 6 bases separating them. The CDR3 DNA reads TGTGCCAGCAGTTTAACGGGGGGGGCCAACGTCCTGACTTTC. This gives the protein CASSLTGGANVLTF.

This clone came up many times. The J gene is TRBJ1-2, the V gene TRBV19; 7 bases agree with TRBD1. The length of the CDR3 is 14 residues. V lost 2 bases to trimming and J lost 4 bases; unmatched junction nucleotides: 4. In germline, CDR1 is LNHDA, CDR2 SQIVND (reference sequence). The CDR3 DNA follows: TGTGCCAGTAGTATAAATAACAGGGGCTATGGCTACACCTTC. This codes for CASSINNRGYGYTF.

This clone was counted many times. V usage is TRBV5-1 and J usage is TRBJ1-6; 7 bases fit TRBD1. This CDR3 spans 16 amino acids. CDR1 and CDR2 from the germline V gene are SGHRS and YFSETQ. V was clipped by 4 bases and J by 8 bases; unmatched bases: 12. In DNA form, the CDR3 reads TGCGCCAGCAGCGACGACGGGACAGTGGCTTATTCACCCCTCCACTTT. This encodes CASSDDGTVAYSPLHF. The full variable domain, with the rest looked up from reference TRBV5-1 and TRBJ1-6, is KAGVTQTPRYLIKTRGQQVTLSCSPISGHRSVSWYQQTPGQGLQFLFEYFSETQRNKGNFPGRFSGRQFSNSRSEMNVSTLELGDSALYLCASSDDGTVAYSPLHFGNGTRLTVT.